Described below is a single T cell receptor (beta chain) sequence and its context. This sample stems from a study of blood T cell repertoires in COVID-19. Turning to the study itself: Acute-phase and convalescent COVID-19 samples originated in the United States, Italy and Spain.

Method: immunoSEQ multiplex PCR; TCRdb's copy keeps in-frame clones and lacks some. The sample comprises 70,000 or so clones, roughly 91% of which are singletons, and over 25% rests with the top ten. Trimming at V came to 4 bases and at J to 8 bases, leaving 6 bases not matched to a gene. The CDR3 covers 14 residues. Germline V CDR1 and CDR2: MDHEN, SYDVKM. The sample was peripheral blood. This clonotype was sampled from a woman of 80 years or more with active or convalescent COVID-19. The chain joins TRBV28 to TRBJ1-4, with 8 bases fitting TRBD1. In DNA, the CDR3 is TGTGCCAGCAGTTACGGACAGGGATGGGAAAAACTGTTTTTT. Its protein is CASSYGQGWEKLFF.